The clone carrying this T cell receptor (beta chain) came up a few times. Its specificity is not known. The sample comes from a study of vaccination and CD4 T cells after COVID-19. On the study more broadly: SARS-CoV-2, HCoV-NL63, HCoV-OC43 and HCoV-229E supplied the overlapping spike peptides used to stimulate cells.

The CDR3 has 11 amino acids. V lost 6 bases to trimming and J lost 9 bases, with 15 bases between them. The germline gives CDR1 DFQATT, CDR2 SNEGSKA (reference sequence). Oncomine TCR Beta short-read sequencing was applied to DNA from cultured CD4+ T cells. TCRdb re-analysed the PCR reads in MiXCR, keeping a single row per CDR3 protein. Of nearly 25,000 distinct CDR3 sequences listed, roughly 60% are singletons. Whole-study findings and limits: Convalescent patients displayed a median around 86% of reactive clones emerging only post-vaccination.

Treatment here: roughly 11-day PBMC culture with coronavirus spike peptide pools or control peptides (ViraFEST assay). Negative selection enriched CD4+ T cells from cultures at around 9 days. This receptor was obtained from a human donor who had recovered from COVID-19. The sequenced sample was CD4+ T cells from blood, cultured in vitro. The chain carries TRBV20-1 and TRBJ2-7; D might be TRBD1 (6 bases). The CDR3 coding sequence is TGCAGTGCCCGGACAGTAATGGGGCAGTACTTC. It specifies CSARTVMGQYF.